A single sample is the source of the 21 T cell receptor beta chains below, sequenced in a study of beta chain features in type 1 diabetes. The study reverse transcribed the entire isolated RNA, so it sequenced expressed TCRB transcripts. The repertoire was sequenced with immunoSEQ multiplex PCR; TCRdb's copy has only in-frame clones and lacks some. The repertoire holds about 900,000 clones, 15% to 20% seen once, with 0.02% to 0.025% in the top ten. Material for sequencing was naive CD4+ T cells from blood. Receptor source: a woman aged 18 to 35 in good health.

The chain recombines TRBV15 with TRBJ2-1; 11 nucleotides align to TRBD2. V lost 0 bases, J lost 7 bases, and 8 bases stayed unmatched. Per the germline V gene, CDR1 is LNHNV and CDR2 is YYDKDF (reference sequence). The CDR3 is 17 amino acids. CDR3 in DNA: TGTGCCACCAGCAGAGATGTAGCGGGAGGGCCCGTTAATGAGCAGTTCTTC. It specifies CATSRDVAGGPVNEQFF.

This chain links TRBV5-6 with TRBJ2-1; D unclear. From germline, CDR1 is SGHDT and CDR2 YYEEEE. Trimming left V 7 bases short and J 0 bases short, with 11 bases between. The CDR3 length is 14 residues. Here the CDR3 DNA reads TGTGCCAGCGGGCACTTGATCTCCTACAATGAGCAGTTCTTC. Protein product: CASGHLISYNEQFF.

This sequence joins TRBV18 and TRBJ2-3, with TRBD1 as a possible D gene (6 bases). The CDR3 loop spans 13 amino acids. Germline V gene lookup returns CDR1 KGHSH and CDR2 LQKENI. Trimming left V 2 bases short and J 6 bases short, with 9 bases between. The CDR3 protein is CASSPNRDDTQYF. CDR3 nucleotide sequence: TGTGCCAGCTCACCAAACAGGGACGATACGCAGTATTTT.

This chain links TRBV10-3 with TRBJ1-3; D call uncertain. Germline values: CDR1 ENHRY, CDR2 SYGVKD. The CDR3 loop spans 14 amino acids. Trimming left V 6 bases short and J 0 bases short, with 9 bases between. The CDR3 DNA sequence: TGTGCCATCAGCCTGCCCCTCTCTGGAAACACCATATATTTT. Translating gives CAISLPLSGNTIYF.

The chain couples TRBV29-1 to TRBJ1-2, with D hard to call. The length of the CDR3 is 13 residues. Germline loops: CDR1 SQVTM, CDR2 ANQGSEA. Trimming cost V 2 bases and J 8 bases, with 15 bases left between them. The CDR3 region has the DNA TGCAGCGTTGAACGAGGGTTGGGCGACGGCTACACCTTC. This translates into CSVERGLGDGYTF.

The chain is built from TRBV27 and TRBJ1-1; D is perhaps TRBD1 (5 bases). This CDR3 is 14 amino acids long. Looked up from germline, CDR1 is MNHEY and CDR2 is SMNVEV (reference sequence). V lost 5 bases to trimming and J lost 2 bases, with 12 bases between them. The CDR3 DNA is TGTGCCAGCAGTCCCAGACAGTTTAACACTGAAGCTTTCTTT. It codes for CASSPRQFNTEAFF.

This clone was recorded a few times. The chain employs TRBV7-9 and TRBJ2-7; D gene unclear. Germline V gene lookup returns CDR1 SEHNR and CDR2 FQNEAQ (reference sequence). The V gene lost 2 bases and the J gene lost 2 bases, with 13 bases spanning the gap. This CDR3 region has 15 residues. The DNA for the CDR3 is TGTGCCAGCAGCTTAAGTCAGGCCCAAGCCTACGAGCAGTACTTC. It is translated as CASSLSQAQAYEQYF.

This clone showed up just a few times. CDR3: CASSPGGSYNEQFF. The CDR3 region has the DNA TGTGCCAGCTCACCGGGGGGTTCCTACAATGAGCAGTTCTTC. J is TRBJ2-1 and V is TRBV6-1; 7 bases align to TRBD2. The CDR3 is 14 amino acids. Germline trimming cut 8 bases from V and 1 base from J; bases unmatched to any gene: 5. Germline V gene lookup returns CDR1 MNHNS and CDR2 SASEGT.

The V call is TRBV9, the J call TRBJ1-2, with 9 bases aligning to TRBD1. V gave up 3 bases and J gave up 7 bases; unmatched junction bases: 16. The CDR3 has 17 amino acids. Germline V lookup: CDR1 SGDLS, CDR2 YYNGEE. In nucleotides, the CDR3 is TGTGCCAGCAGCGCAGCGGGTTTCGGGGACAGGGTTCGTGGCTACACCTTC. It specifies CASSAAGFGDRVRGYTF.

The gene calls are TRBV7-9 and TRBJ2-2; D ambiguous. The length of the CDR3 is 13 residues. V lost 1 base to trimming and J lost 4 bases, with 4 bases between them. Germline assignment: CDR1 SEHNR and CDR2 FQNEAQ (reference sequence). The CDR3 DNA sequence: TGTGCCAGCAGCTTAGTACCCACCGGGGAGCTGTTTTTT. This translates into CASSLVPTGELFF.

V is TRBV29-1 and J is TRBJ2-7; unclear D gene. Germline assignment: CDR1 SQVTM and CDR2 ANQGSEA. V dropped 4 bases and J dropped 4 bases, with 11 bases sitting between them. The CDR3 spans 12 residues. The CDR3 bases are TGCAGCGTTGCCTTAGGGTCTTACGAGCAGTACTTC. It yields the protein CSVALGSYEQYF.

With regard to this clone: This sample includes further DNA sequences coding for the same CDR3. The chain employs TRBV7-2 and TRBJ2-1, with D maybe TRBD1 (5 bases). V dropped 2 bases and J dropped 3 bases, with 5 bases sitting between them. This CDR3 spans 13 amino acids. Germline loops: CDR1 SGHTA, CDR2 FQGNSA. The CDR3 here is CASSLQGYNEQFF. In DNA, the CDR3 is TGTGCCAGCAGCTTACAGGGCTACAATGAGCAGTTCTTC.

This clone was seen more than once but under ten times. V is TRBV15 and J is TRBJ2-3; 11 bases agree with TRBD2. This CDR3 contains 17 residues. V was clipped by 2 bases and J by 3 bases; unmatched bases: 7. Per the germline V gene, CDR1 is LNHNV and CDR2 is YYDKDF (reference sequence). The DNA for the CDR3 is TGTGCCACCAGCAGAAAACTAGCGGGAGTTGAGACAGATACGCAGTATTTT. Residues: CATSRKLAGVETDTQYF.

This clone was observed a handful of times. The chain is built from TRBV7-9 and TRBJ1-2; D ambiguous. V lost 5 bases and J 1 base, leaving 8 bases between the germline ends. The CDR3 is 13 residues long. Germline-derived CDR1 and CDR2 are SEHNR and FQNEAQ (reference sequence). CDR3 sequence: CASSRGVNYGYTF. As DNA, the CDR3 is TGTGCCAGCAGCCGCGGGGTTAACTATGGCTACACCTTC.

J is TRBJ2-4 and V is TRBV1; no check of the table's D call, TRBD1, against the DNA was made. TRBV1 is a known pseudogene. The CDR3 spans 19 residues. The CDR3 DNA is TGCACCAGCAGCCAAGGGGGCCAGCCAAATACCTTAGCCAAAAACATTCAGTACTTC. This translates into CTSSQGGQPNTLAKNIQYF.

This clone was detected a few times. V is TRBV4-2 and J is TRBJ2-1, with D hard to call. The CDR3 runs to 13 residues. CDR1 and CDR2 from the germline V gene are LGHNA and YNFKEQ. Trimming left V 1 base short and J 7 bases short, with 8 bases between. The CDR3 sequence is CASSQVGVNEQFF. CDR3 nucleotides: TGTGCCAGCAGCCAAGTTGGCGTAAATGAGCAGTTCTTC.

This chain connects TRBV6-5 to TRBJ1-5; D is uncertain. V gave up 0 bases and J gave up 3 bases, with 9 bases separating them. The germline V gene has CDR1 MNHEY and CDR2 SVGAGI. The CDR3 runs 15 residues. CDR3 sequence: CASSYSRADNQPQHF. DNA for the CDR3: TGTGCCAGCAGTTACTCGAGGGCAGACAATCAGCCCCAGCATTTT.

The gene calls are TRBV5-4 and TRBJ1-2; tentative D call: TRBD1 (5 bases). Germline V gene lookup returns CDR1 SGHNT and CDR2 YYREEE (reference sequence). This CDR3 contains 13 residues. Trimming left V 3 bases short and J 4 bases short, with 10 bases between. The CDR3 DNA reads as TGTGCCAGCAGCTCCGACAGCATCTATGGCTACACCTTC. Its translation is CASSSDSIYGYTF.

The chain uses TRBV18 and TRBJ2-7; 9 nucleotides line up with TRBD1. Per the germline V gene, CDR1 is KGHSH and CDR2 is LQKENI. V was clipped by 0 bases and J by 6 bases; unmatched bases: 9. The CDR3 totals 16 residues. CDR3 nucleotide sequence: TGTGCCAGCTCACCACCGGGACAGGGTGGAGATGGCGAGCAGTACTTC. It specifies CASSPPGQGGDGEQYF.

The chain couples TRBV15 to TRBJ2-2, with no clear D. The germline V gene has CDR1 LNHNV and CDR2 YYDKDF (reference sequence). Trimming took off 0 bases at V and 6 bases at J, with 14 bases between the two ends. This CDR3 contains 16 residues. DNA of the CDR3: TGTGCCACCAGCAGAGATTGGCGGATTGAAGCCGGGGAGCTGTTTTTT. Translated: CATSRDWRIEAGELFF.

The V gene is TRBV2, the J gene TRBJ2-3, with 8 bases lining up with TRBD1. V lost 7 bases to trimming and J lost 4 bases; unmatched junction nucleotides: 10. The CDR3 covers 15 residues. CDR1 SNHLY and CDR2 FYNNEI come from the germline V gene. The CDR3 bases are TGTGCCAGCAAGGGTTCGGCAGGGGGCTCAGATACGCAGTATTTT. Encoded protein: CASKGSAGGSDTQYF.